One sample yielded the 3 T cell receptor beta chains listed below, sequenced in a study of blood T cell repertoires in COVID-19. Libraries were prepared by immunoSEQ multiplex PCR; TCRdb keeps only in-frame clonotypes and omits some of them. The sample records a few hundred thousand clones, 65% to 85% being singletons. Sequencing used PBMCs or T cells enriched from blood (not recorded which). These receptors were taken from a man in his fifties who had recovered from COVID-19.

The chain uses TRBV29-1 and TRBJ1-1; 7 bases fit TRBD1. Germline V gene lookup returns CDR1 SQVTM and CDR2 ANQGSEA. The CDR3 runs 15 residues. V gave up 3 bases and J gave up 4 bases; unmatched junction bases: 11. CDR3 in amino acids: CSVDPASGGSTEAFF. For the CDR3, the DNA is TGCAGCGTTGACCCAGCCTCAGGGGGGAGCACTGAAGCTTTCTTT.

The V call is TRBV5-1, the J call TRBJ2-5, with TRBD2 matching 8 bases. Germline CDR1 is SGHRS and CDR2 is YFSETQ. V trimming: 7 bases; J trimming: 1 base; junction bases outside the gene matches: 9. The CDR3 runs to 15 residues. The CDR3 is CASASGGGPQETQYF. CDR3 DNA: TGCGCCAGCGCGAGCGGCGGGGGGCCCCAAGAGACCCAGTACTTC.

The CDR3 sequence is CASTLEGTSGICYNEQFF. As DNA, the CDR3 is TGTGCCAGCACCCTCGAAGGGACTAGCGGGATTTGCTACAATGAGCAGTTCTTC. The chain employs TRBV21-1 and TRBJ2-1; no DNA check was done on the table's D call, TRBD2. TRBV21-1 is a documented pseudogene. The CDR3 extends over 18 amino acids.